The rows below give T cell receptor beta chains drawn from one sample of a study of blood T cell repertoires in COVID-19. TCRdb's table, derived via immunoSEQ multiplex PCR, lists solely in-frame clones and lacks some. The data show 200,000 to 250,000 clones, 80% to 85% seen once. Sequenced: peripheral blood. These receptors all come from a woman in her 70s with COVID-19, enrolled during active disease. Each CDR3 is given without its conserved first and last residue. The order of the fields is CDR3 length, D gene, V gene, J gene, CDR3 protein. The D gene is left open where the match is weak.

>9|NA|TRBV20-1|TRBJ2-3
SADDSDTQY
>10|TRBD1|TRBV3-1/TRBV3-2|TRBJ1-4
AIGQENEKLF
>15|TRBD2|TRBV7-9|TRBJ2-1
ASSSRGGTSENNEQF
>11|NA|TRBV6-2/TRBV6-3|TRBJ1-1
ASSYSRNTEAF
>12|NA|TRBV7-3|TRBJ1-6
ASSSQGGNSPLH
>13|TRBD1|TRBV2|TRBJ1-4
ASLRAGTGERKLF
>14|NA|TRBV24-1|TRBJ2-2
ATLNRGRLDTGELF
>12|NA|TRBV7-9|TRBJ2-3
ASSFYGGTDTQY
>12|NA|TRBV6-5|TRBJ2-5
ASSYSTAEETQY
>11|TRBD1|TRBV29-1|TRBJ2-1
SGGDRVSNEQF
>12|TRBD1|TRBV5-1|TRBJ2-5
ASSATGAQETQY
>12|NA|TRBV6-2/TRBV6-3|TRBJ2-7
ASSYTRPPGEQY
>13|TRBD1|TRBV28|TRBJ2-1
ASGRGQGWRNEQF
>13|NA|TRBV11-2|TRBJ2-3
ASSLEGRGTDTQY
>15|TRBD1|TRBV19|TRBJ2-6
ASSRGQGKSGANVLT
>11|TRBD2|TRBV7-9|TRBJ2-7
ASSSSGTYEQY
>16|TRBD1|TRBV10-3|TRBJ2-6
AISAGTGITAGANVLT
>11|NA|TRBV5-1|TRBJ1-2
ASSPRAGGYYT
>11|NA|TRBV24-1|TRBJ1-5
ATSDWGDRPQH
>13|TRBD2|TRBV19|TRBJ2-3
ASSPTSGYTDTQY
>13|TRBD2|TRBV9|TRBJ2-1
ASSVASGAYNEQF
>14|NA|TRBV5-4|TRBJ2-1
ASSLAGRVQGYEQF
>12|TRBD1|TRBV13|TRBJ1-5
ASSLTGPNQPQH
>15|NA|TRBV19|TRBJ2-1
ASSKTGDRIGLGEQF
>14|TRBD1|TRBV5-3|TRBJ1-6
ARSLDRGLENSPLH
>13|NA|TRBV28|TRBJ2-7
ASSFPGFSSYEQY
>14|NA|TRBV19|TRBJ2-3
ASTKLGGGVADTQY
>13|TRBD1|TRBV5-6|TRBJ1-2
ASSPGQAGAYGYT
>13|NA|TRBV3-1/TRBV3-2|TRBJ1-1
ASSQMAGLNTEAF
>11|NA|TRBV3-1/TRBV3-2|TRBJ2-6
ASSPTGANVLT
>14|TRBD1|TRBV27|TRBJ1-4
ASSSTGGSRNEKLF
>11|NA|TRBV12-3/TRBV12-4|TRBJ2-2
ASTTREDGELF
>11|NA|TRBV6-5|TRBJ1-5
ASRRDSNQPQH
>13|NA|TRBV28|TRBJ2-7
ASSLGGVHPYEQY
>12|TRBD2|TRBV10-3|TRBJ2-1
AISGTSGSNEQF
>15|TRBD2|TRBV19|TRBJ2-2
ASRGELAGVVTGELF
>14|TRBD2|TRBV5-6|TRBJ2-5
ASSIRAGVAIETQY
>11|NA|TRBV11-2|TRBJ2-1
ASSLDLSDEQF
>15|TRBD1|TRBV5-6|TRBJ1-3
ASSLDLTGSYGNTIY
>14|NA|TRBV7-2|TRBJ2-1
ASSGFQGLSYNEQF
>12|TRBD2|TRBV3-1/TRBV3-2|TRBJ2-7
ASSQGTSGDEQY
>13|NA|TRBV6-2/TRBV6-3|TRBJ1-5
ASSDPDPGGQPQH
>10|NA|TRBV3-1/TRBV3-2|TRBJ1-1
ASSQTATEAF
>11|TRBD1|TRBV18|TRBJ1-2
ASSEGTAYGYT
>13|NA|TRBV3-1/TRBV3-2|TRBJ1-3
ASSAGQGGGHTIY
>14|TRBD1|TRBV7-8|TRBJ1-5
ASTPDRVLSNQPQH
>15|TRBD2|TRBV9|TRBJ2-5
ASTPGTSGRVRETQY
>17|NA|TRBV5-1|TRBJ2-1
ASSLAEQGRELRTNEQF
>11|NA|TRBV7-3|TRBJ1-1
ASSLSRNTEAF
>12|NA|TRBV7-2|TRBJ2-7
ASSQGAGWYEQY
>15|NA|TRBV24-1|TRBJ2-2
ATSDFLSTTNTGELF
>15|NA|TRBV5-5|TRBJ2-7
ASSSSLQGGGAYEQY
>11|TRBD1|TRBV5-6|TRBJ1-1
ASSPGQRTEAF